The 30 T cell receptor beta chains listed next were all sequenced from one sample in a study of blood T cell repertoires in COVID-19. The assay was immunoSEQ multiplex PCR, and TCRdb's table has in-frame clones only and misses some. The sample comprises about 150,000 clones, roughly 89% of which are singletons, and 8.9% rests with the top ten. Sequencing was carried out using peripheral blood. The receptors come from a man aged 25-40 years with COVID-19, enrolled during active disease.

J is TRBJ2-7 and V is TRBV11-2; D possibly corresponds to TRBD2 (5 bases). The V end was cut by 5 bases, the J end by 0 bases, with 11 bases between. CDR1 is SGHAT and CDR2 is FQNNGV in the germline V gene. This CDR3 spans 14 amino acids. The CDR3 here is CASSPQDFSYEQYF. The CDR3 DNA reads TGTGCCAGCAGCCCCCAGGACTTCTCCTACGAGCAGTACTTC.

J is TRBJ1-5 and V is TRBV19; the D gene is possibly TRBD1 (6 bases). The CDR3 length is 14 residues. V lost 3 bases, J lost 4 bases, and 10 bases lay in between. Germline V gene sequence: CDR1 LNHDA, CDR2 SQIVND (reference sequence). The CDR3: CASSIQGRNQPQHF. Written as DNA, the CDR3 is TGTGCCAGTAGTATTCAGGGGCGGAATCAGCCCCAGCATTTT.

The chain's CDR3 is CASSPEDRGETQYF. As DNA, the CDR3 is TGTGCCAGCAGCCCGGAGGACAGGGGAGAGACCCAGTACTTC. The gene calls are TRBV5-4 and TRBJ2-5; 9 nucleotides line up with TRBD1. This CDR3 is built from 14 residues. V shed 4 bases, J shed 4 bases, and the junction held 5 bases outside the gene matches. The germline CDR1 and CDR2 sequences are SGHNT and YYREEE (reference sequence).

The chain is built from TRBV28 and TRBJ1-2; maybe TRBD1 (5 bases). The germline V and J ends were trimmed by 10 bases and 5 bases, with 23 bases remaining between them. The V gene's germline CDR1 is MDHEN and CDR2 SYDVKM. The CDR3 runs 15 residues. CDR3 bases: TGTGCCACCCTAACCGGGGGGGTTCGAGAATATGGCTACACCTTC. Translated: CATLTGGVREYGYTF.

V gene TRBV11-2 combines with J gene TRBJ2-7, with TRBD2 matching 11 bases. CDR1 is SGHAT, CDR2 FQNNGV, per germline. This CDR3 is built from 17 residues. After removal of 0 bases from V and 6 bases from J, the junction contained 10 bases not matched to a gene. The CDR3 sequence: CASSLEYSGRVLSEQYF. DNA of the CDR3: TGTGCCAGCAGCTTAGAGTATAGCGGGAGGGTTTTAAGCGAGCAGTACTTC.

CDR3 bases: TGTGCCAGCAGTTTCTATAAGAACACTGAAGCTTTCTTT. Its translation is CASSFYKNTEAFF. The gene calls are TRBV28 and TRBJ1-1; no definite D call. Deletions cut 3 bases from V and 1 base from J, with 6 bases between. The CDR3 loop spans 13 amino acids. The germline CDR1 and CDR2 sequences are MDHEN and SYDVKM.

This sequence joins TRBV29-1 and TRBJ2-1; 8 positions match TRBD1. There are 13 residues in the CDR3. Germline CDR1 and CDR2: SQVTM and ANQGSEA. J lost 6 bases, V lost 2 bases, and 3 bases had no gene match. The CDR3 loop reads CSVEQGAPNEQFF. In DNA form, the CDR3 reads TGCAGCGTTGAACAGGGGGCACCCAATGAGCAGTTCTTC.

J is TRBJ1-5 and V is TRBV6-5; D is possibly TRBD1 (6 bases). This CDR3 has 15 residues. In germline, CDR1 is MNHEY, CDR2 SVGAGI. The V end was cut by 5 bases, the J end by 1 base, with 12 bases between. In DNA, the CDR3 is TGTGCCAGCAGTAAACAGGGTGGCAGCAATCAGCCCCAGCATTTT. As protein: CASSKQGGSNQPQHF.

CDR3 protein: CASSMDSMNTEAFF. In nucleotides, the CDR3 is TGTGCCAGCAGTATGGACAGCATGAACACTGAAGCTTTCTTT. The chain uses TRBV27 and TRBJ1-1, with D perhaps matching TRBD1 (6 bases). The length of the CDR3 is 14 residues. Germline CDR1 MNHEY, CDR2 SMNVEV (reference sequence). V lost 5 bases and J 0 bases, leaving 10 bases between the germline ends.

The rearrangement uses TRBV9 and TRBJ2-2; D is possibly TRBD2 (6 bases). The length of the CDR3 is 15 residues. The V gene's germline CDR1 is SGDLS and CDR2 YYNGEE. Trimming pared 0 bases from V and 1 base from J, leaving 7 bases between. The CDR3, as DNA: TGTGCCAGCAGCGTAGGGGGAGGGAACACCGGGGAGCTGTTTTTT. Translated, it gives CASSVGGGNTGELFF.

This chain joins TRBV19 and TRBJ1-1; unclear D gene. The CDR3 loop spans 16 amino acids. Trimming took off 1 base at V and 0 bases at J, with 12 bases between the two ends. Germline CDR1 is LNHDA and CDR2 is SQIVND (reference sequence). The CDR3 here is CASSIGNPGMNTEAFF. The CDR3 bases are TGTGCCAGTAGTATAGGAAATCCAGGAATGAACACTGAAGCTTTCTTT.

The chain links TRBV6-2 or TRBV6-3 to TRBJ2-7; maybe TRBD1 (6 bases). CDR1 is MNHEY, CDR2 SVGEGT, per germline. The CDR3 is 12 amino acids. V dropped 6 bases and J dropped 5 bases, with 11 bases sitting between them. The CDR3 sequence is CASRPPGDEQYF. The CDR3 coding sequence is TGTGCCAGCAGGCCTCCAGGGGACGAGCAGTACTTC.

The CDR3 nucleotides read TGTGCCAGCAGTTCGCCGTGGAGTAGCGGGATTAACGAGCAGTACTTC. Amino acids: CASSSPWSSGINEQYF. The chain links TRBV27 to TRBJ2-7, with 8 bases lining up with TRBD2. The CDR3 has 16 amino acids. Trimming took 4 bases from V and 5 from J; bases not matched to a gene: 13. Germline V CDR1 and CDR2: MNHEY, SMNVEV (reference sequence).

The chain is built from TRBV28 and TRBJ1-2; possibly TRBD1 for D (5 bases). The CDR3 runs to 13 residues. Trimming cost V 6 bases and J 6 bases, with 14 bases left between them. CDR1 is MDHEN, CDR2 SYDVKM, per germline. CDR3 protein: CASSLGDLDGYTF. The CDR3 DNA is TGTGCCAGCAGCCTAGGGGACTTAGATGGCTACACCTTC.

This rearrangement joins TRBV20-1 to TRBJ1-1, with D unresolved. The V end was cut by 2 bases, the J end by 8 bases, with 6 bases between. CDR3 length equals 10 residues. Germline V gives CDR1 DFQATT, CDR2 SNEGSKA (reference sequence). The CDR3 bases are TGCAGTGCTAGACACGGGGAAGCTTTCTTT. This translates into CSARHGEAFF.

The chain recombines TRBV27 with TRBJ2-7, with 11 positions matching TRBD2. Looked up from germline, CDR1 is MNHEY and CDR2 is SMNVEV (reference sequence). The V gene end was trimmed by 6 bases and the J gene end by 2 bases; junction bases not matched to a gene: 3. The CDR3 contains 14 residues. CDR3 in amino acids: CASRTSGKTYEQYF. Here the CDR3 DNA reads TGTGCCAGCAGGACTAGCGGGAAAACCTACGAGCAGTACTTC.

Points on this clone: Its ends do not fully match the called genes, so a read error is possible. The chain uses TRBV5-1 and TRBJ2-3; TRBD1 aligns across 8 bases. The CDR3 covers 13 residues. Germline V gene sequence: CDR1 SGHRS, CDR2 YFSETQ. CDR3 nucleotides: TGCGCCACCAGCCAGGGGGCGGGAGATACGCAGTATTTT. Translation: CATSQGAGDTQYF.

The chain couples TRBV27 to TRBJ1-6; 10 nucleotides align to TRBD1. Germline CDR1 reads MNHEY; CDR2 reads SMNVEV (reference sequence). The length of the CDR3 is 15 residues. V gave up 5 bases and J gave up 7 bases; unmatched junction bases: 5. This CDR3 reads CASSPGQGSNSPLHF. CDR3 DNA: TGTGCCAGCAGTCCGGGACAGGGGAGCAATTCACCCCTCCACTTT.

The CDR3 spells CASSSTGRANTIYF. The CDR3 DNA sequence: TGTGCCAGCAGTTCAACGGGCAGGGCCAACACCATATATTTT. This chain connects TRBV28 to TRBJ1-3; D possibly corresponds to TRBD1 (5 bases). The CDR3 consists of 14 residues. With 4 bases removed from V and 7 bases from J, the gap between germline ends came to 14 bases. Per germline, CDR1 MDHEN and CDR2 SYDVKM. Looking up the rest from reference TRBV28 and TRBJ1-3 gives the full variable domain: DVKVTQSSRYLVKRTGEKVFLECVQDMDHENMFWYRQDPGLGLRLIYFSYDVKMKEKGDIPEGYSVSREKKERFSLILESASTNQTSMYLCASSSTGRANTIYFGEGSWLTVV.

The rearrangement links TRBV28 to TRBJ1-5; 7 nucleotides align to TRBD1. This CDR3 region has 14 residues. Trimming removed 7 bases from V and 9 bases from J; junction bases left unmatched: 12. CDR1 and CDR2 from the germline V gene are MDHEN and SYDVKM. The chain's CDR3 is CASKGTAFYRPQHF. The DNA of the CDR3 is TGTGCCAGCAAGGGGACAGCATTTTATCGGCCCCAGCATTTT.

The chain joins TRBV2 to TRBJ1-5, with a tentative D call TRBD1 (5 bases). The germline V gene encodes CDR1 SNHLY and CDR2 FYNNEI. The CDR3 covers 15 residues. Between the trimmed V and J ends, which lost 7 bases and 3 bases, there was a span of 16 bases. As DNA, the CDR3 is TGTGCCAGCAAAGCGGGACCTCAGATCAATCAGCCCCAGCATTTT. Its translation is CASKAGPQINQPQHF.

This sequence joins TRBV18 and TRBJ1-2; 7 positions agree with TRBD1. The CDR3 contains 17 residues. V dropped 0 bases and J dropped 2; count of bases not matched to a gene: 9. The V gene's germline CDR1 is KGHSH and CDR2 LQKENI. As DNA, the CDR3 is TGTGCCAGCTCACCACCGGGGCCTGACAGGGTCAACTATGGCTACACCTTC. Its translation is CASSPPGPDRVNYGYTF.

A single count supports this clone. The J gene is TRBJ2-1, the V gene TRBV7-2; 7 bases match TRBD2. Trimming cost V 1 base and J 2 bases; bases outside gene matches: 5. Germline-derived CDR1 and CDR2 are SGHTA and FQGNSA. CDR3 length: 16 amino acids. The DNA for the CDR3 is TGTGCCAGCAGCTTAGGGACGGGAGGCCCCTACAATGAGCAGTTCTTC. Its protein is CASSLGTGGPYNEQFF.

The genes are TRBV2 and TRBJ1-4; TRBD1 is a possible D gene (5 bases). This CDR3 is 15 amino acids long. CDR1 is SNHLY, CDR2 FYNNEI, per germline. V was cut by 3 bases and J by 1 base, with 9 bases left in between. CDR3 amino acids: CASSDTGLTNEKLFF. The CDR3 DNA reads as TGTGCCAGCAGTGATACAGGCTTAACTAATGAAAAACTGTTTTTT.

V gene TRBV30 combines with J gene TRBJ2-2; D ambiguous. Looked up from germline, CDR1 is GTSNPN and CDR2 is SVGIG (reference sequence). The V and J ends lost 2 bases and 7 bases respectively, with 8 bases between them. The CDR3 runs to 12 residues. The DNA of the CDR3 is TGTGCCTGGAGTAAGGAGATCGGGGAGCTGTTTTTT. It encodes CAWSKEIGELFF. Full variable domain (missing parts from reference TRBV30 and TRBJ2-2): SQTIHQWPATLVQPVGSPLSLECTVEGTSNPNLYWYRQAAGRGLQLLFYSVGIGQISSEVPQNLSASRPQDRQFILSSKKLLLSDSGFYLCAWSKEIGELFFGEGSRLTVL.

The chain links TRBV9 to TRBJ1-1; 7 positions match TRBD1. This CDR3 spans 16 amino acids. J gave up 4 bases and V 0 bases, and 9 bases lay outside the gene matches. The germline gives CDR1 SGDLS, CDR2 YYNGEE. CDR3 bases: TGTGCCAGCAGCGTAGAGGCAGGGGGAAAGGGCACTGAAGCTTTCTTT. This encodes CASSVEAGGKGTEAFF.

The chain carries TRBV27 and TRBJ2-1, with 11 bases lining up with TRBD2. Unmatched junction bases numbered 7, after V lost 4 bases and J lost 8 bases. Germline CDR1 is MNHEY and CDR2 is SMNVEV (reference sequence). The CDR3 loop spans 15 amino acids. The CDR3 DNA reads as TGTGCCAGCAGTTCCGGGACTAGCGGAGGGGATGAGCAGTTCTTC. It translates to CASSSGTSGGDEQFF.

The chain recombines TRBV19 with TRBJ1-5; possible D gene TRBD1, 6 bases. The V gene lost 7 bases and the J gene lost 7 bases, with 14 bases spanning the gap. This CDR3 region has 13 residues. Germline CDR1 reads LNHDA; CDR2 reads SQIVND (reference sequence). The CDR3 protein is CASTRGGRQPQHF. The CDR3 DNA reads TGTGCCAGTACTCGGGGGGGGCGGCAGCCCCAGCATTTT.

The gene calls are TRBV9 and TRBJ2-7, with 12 positions matching TRBD1. The CDR3 spans 18 residues. The ends lost 3 bases at V and 4 bases at J; junction bases unmatched: 14. The germline gives CDR1 SGDLS, CDR2 YYNGEE. DNA of the CDR3: TGTGCCAGCAGCGAGGGAAAATTCGGGACAGGGGGCGAGTACGAGCAGTACTTC. Translated: CASSEGKFGTGGEYEQYF. Drawing the rest from reference TRBV9 and TRBJ2-7, the complete variable domain is DSGVTQTPKHLITATGQRVTLRCSPRSGDLSVYWYQQSLDQGLQFLIQYYNGEERAKGNILERFSAQQFPDLHSELNLSSLELGDSALYFCASSEGKFGTGGEYEQYFGPGTRLTVT.

This chain's CDR3 is CASCTYWTAEETQYF. In DNA form, the CDR3 reads TGTGCCAGTTGTACCTATTGGACAGCAGAAGAGACCCAGTACTTC. The chain combines TRBV19 with TRBJ2-5; a weak D match, TRBD1 (6 bases). Germline V gives CDR1 LNHDA, CDR2 SQIVND (reference sequence). V was trimmed by 8 bases and J by 3 bases, leaving 19 bases between them. This CDR3 is built from 15 residues.